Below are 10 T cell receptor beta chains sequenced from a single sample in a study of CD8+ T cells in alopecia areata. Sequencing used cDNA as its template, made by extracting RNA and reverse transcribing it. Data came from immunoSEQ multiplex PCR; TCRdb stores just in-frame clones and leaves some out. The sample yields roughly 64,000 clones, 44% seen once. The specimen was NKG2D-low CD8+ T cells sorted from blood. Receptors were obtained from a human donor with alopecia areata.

The chain's CDR3 is CASSEGAYEQYF. CDR3 in DNA: TGTGCCAGCAGTGAAGGGGCCTACGAGCAGTACTTC. The chain carries TRBV2 and TRBJ2-7; unclear D gene. This CDR3 contains 12 residues. CDR1 and CDR2 (germline): SNHLY, FYNNEI. V lost 1 base and J 2 bases, leaving 3 bases between the germline ends.

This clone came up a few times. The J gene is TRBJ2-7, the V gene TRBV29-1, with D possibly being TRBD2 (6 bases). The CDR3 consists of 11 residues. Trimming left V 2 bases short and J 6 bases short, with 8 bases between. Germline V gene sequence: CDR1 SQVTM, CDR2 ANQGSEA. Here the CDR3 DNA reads TGCAGCGTTGAAATGGGGGGCGAGCAGTACTTC. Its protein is CSVEMGGEQYF.

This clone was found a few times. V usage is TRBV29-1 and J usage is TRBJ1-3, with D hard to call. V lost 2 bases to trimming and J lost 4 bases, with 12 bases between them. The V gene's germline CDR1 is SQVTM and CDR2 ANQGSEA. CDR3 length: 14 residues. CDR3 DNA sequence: TGCAGCGTTGAATTGGAGGGAGGCGGAAACACCATATATTTT. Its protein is CSVELEGGGNTIYF.

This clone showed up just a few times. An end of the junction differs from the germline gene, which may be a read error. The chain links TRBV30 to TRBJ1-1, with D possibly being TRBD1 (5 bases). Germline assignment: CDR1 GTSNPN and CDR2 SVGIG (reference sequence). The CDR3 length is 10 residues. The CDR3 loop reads CAWSGTRQLF. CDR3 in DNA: TGTGCCTGGAGTGGGACCCGACAGTTATTT.

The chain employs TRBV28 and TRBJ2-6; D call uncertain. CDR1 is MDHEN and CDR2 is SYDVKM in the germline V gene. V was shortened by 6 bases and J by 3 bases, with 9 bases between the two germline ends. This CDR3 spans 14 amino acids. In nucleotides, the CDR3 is TGTGCCAGCAGCCCACTCTTTGGGGCCAACGTCCTGACTTTC. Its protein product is CASSPLFGANVLTF.

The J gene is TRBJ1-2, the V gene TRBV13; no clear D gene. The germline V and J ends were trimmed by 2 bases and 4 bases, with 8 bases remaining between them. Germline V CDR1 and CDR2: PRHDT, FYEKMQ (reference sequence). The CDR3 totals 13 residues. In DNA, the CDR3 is TGTGCCAGCAGCTTATCCGGGCGCTATGGCTACACCTTC. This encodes CASSLSGRYGYTF. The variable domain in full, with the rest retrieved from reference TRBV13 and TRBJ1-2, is AAGVIQSPRHLIKEKRETATLKCYPIPRHDTVYWYQQGPGQDPQFLISFYEKMQSDKGSIPDRFSAQQFSDYHSELNMSSLELGDSALYFCASSLSGRYGYTFGSGTRLTVV.

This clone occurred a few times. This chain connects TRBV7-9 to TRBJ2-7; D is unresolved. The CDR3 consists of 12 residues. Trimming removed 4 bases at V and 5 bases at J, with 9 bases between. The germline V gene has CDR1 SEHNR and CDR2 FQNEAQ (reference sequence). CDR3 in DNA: TGTGCCAGCAGCTACCCGTCGGACGAGCAGTACTTC. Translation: CASSYPSDEQYF.

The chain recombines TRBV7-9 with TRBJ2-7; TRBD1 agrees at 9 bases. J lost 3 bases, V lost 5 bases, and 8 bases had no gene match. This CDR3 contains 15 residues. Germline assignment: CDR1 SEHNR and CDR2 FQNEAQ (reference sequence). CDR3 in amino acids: CASSPVGQGGYEQYF. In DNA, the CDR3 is TGTGCCAGCAGCCCGGTGGGACAGGGAGGCTACGAGCAGTACTTC.

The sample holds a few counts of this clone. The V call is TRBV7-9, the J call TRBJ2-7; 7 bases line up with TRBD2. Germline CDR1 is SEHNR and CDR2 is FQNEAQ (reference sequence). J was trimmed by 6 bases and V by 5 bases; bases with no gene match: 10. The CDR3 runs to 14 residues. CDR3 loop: CASSTGLGRSEQYF. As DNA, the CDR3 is TGTGCCAGCAGCACCGGACTAGGTCGAAGCGAGCAGTACTTC.

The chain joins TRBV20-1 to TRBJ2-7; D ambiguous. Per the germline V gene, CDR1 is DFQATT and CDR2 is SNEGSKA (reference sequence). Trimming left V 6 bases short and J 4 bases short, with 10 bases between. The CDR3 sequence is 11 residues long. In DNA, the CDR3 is TGCAGTGCCGATTATGGGTACGAGCAGTACTTC. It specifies CSADYGYEQYF.